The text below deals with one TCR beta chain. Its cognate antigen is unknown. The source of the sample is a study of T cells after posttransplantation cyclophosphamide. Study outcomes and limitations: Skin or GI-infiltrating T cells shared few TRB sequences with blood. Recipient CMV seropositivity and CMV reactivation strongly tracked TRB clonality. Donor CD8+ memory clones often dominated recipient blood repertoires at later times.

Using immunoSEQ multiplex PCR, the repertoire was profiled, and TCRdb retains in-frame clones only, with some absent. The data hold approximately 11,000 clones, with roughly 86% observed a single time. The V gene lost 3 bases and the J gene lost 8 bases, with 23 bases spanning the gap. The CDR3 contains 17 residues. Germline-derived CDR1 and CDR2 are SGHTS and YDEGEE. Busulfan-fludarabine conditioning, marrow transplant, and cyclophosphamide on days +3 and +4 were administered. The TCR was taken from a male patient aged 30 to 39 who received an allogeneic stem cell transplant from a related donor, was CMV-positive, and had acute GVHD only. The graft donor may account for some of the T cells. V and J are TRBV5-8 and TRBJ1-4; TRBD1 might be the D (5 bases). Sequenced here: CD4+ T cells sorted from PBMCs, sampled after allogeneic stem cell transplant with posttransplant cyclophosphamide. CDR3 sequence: CASSSRAGLRAGEKLFF. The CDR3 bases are TGTGCCAGCAGCTCCCGGGCGGGACTTAGGGCGGGAGAAAAACTGTTTTTT.